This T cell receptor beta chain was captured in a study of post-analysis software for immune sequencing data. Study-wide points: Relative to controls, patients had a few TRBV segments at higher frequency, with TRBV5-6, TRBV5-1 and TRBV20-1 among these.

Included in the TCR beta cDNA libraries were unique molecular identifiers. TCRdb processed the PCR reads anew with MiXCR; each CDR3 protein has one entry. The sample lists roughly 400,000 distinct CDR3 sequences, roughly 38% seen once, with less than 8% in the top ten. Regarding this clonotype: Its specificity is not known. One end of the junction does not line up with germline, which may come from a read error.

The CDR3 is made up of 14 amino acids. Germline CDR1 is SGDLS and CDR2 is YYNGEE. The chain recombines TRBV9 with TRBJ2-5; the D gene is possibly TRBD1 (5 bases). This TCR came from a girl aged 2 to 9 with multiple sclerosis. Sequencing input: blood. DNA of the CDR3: TGTGCCAGCAGCGCCTCAGGGTACAACTACGAGCAGAACTTC. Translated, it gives CASSASGYNYEQNF.